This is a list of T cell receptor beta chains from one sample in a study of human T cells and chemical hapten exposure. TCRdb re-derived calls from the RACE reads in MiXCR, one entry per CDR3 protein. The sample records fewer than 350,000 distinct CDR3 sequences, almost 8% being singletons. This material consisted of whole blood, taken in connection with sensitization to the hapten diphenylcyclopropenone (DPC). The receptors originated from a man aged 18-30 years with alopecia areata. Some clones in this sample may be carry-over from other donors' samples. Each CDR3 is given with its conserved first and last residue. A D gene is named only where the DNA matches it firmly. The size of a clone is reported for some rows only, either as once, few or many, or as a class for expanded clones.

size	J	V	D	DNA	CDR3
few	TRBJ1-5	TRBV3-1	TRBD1	TGTGCCAGCAGCCAAGAACAGGGGACGGGGCAGCCCCAGCATTTT	CASSQEQGTGQPQHF
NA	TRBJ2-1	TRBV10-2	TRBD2	TGCGCCAGCAGTGCCACCTCTAGCGGGGTTACCTACAATGAGCAGTTCTTC	CASSATSSGVTYNEQFF
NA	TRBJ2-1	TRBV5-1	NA	TGCGCCAGCAGCCTTGGATTGATGGGCAATGAGCAGTTCTTC	CASSLGLMGNEQFF
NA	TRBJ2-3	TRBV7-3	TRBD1	TGTGCCAGCAGCTCGTGGGACAGCTCAGATACGCAGTATTTT	CASSSWDSSDTQYF
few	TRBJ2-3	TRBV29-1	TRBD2	TGCAGCGTTAGCGGGGGGGGGCATACGCAGTATTTT	CSVSGGGHTQYF
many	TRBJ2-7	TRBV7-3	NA	TGTGCCAGCAGCCCCCGGAGTGGTAGGGGAGACGAGCAGTACTTC	CASSPRSGRGDEQYF
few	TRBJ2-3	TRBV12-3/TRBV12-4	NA	TGTGCCAGCAGCAAAGACGGAGTTAAACAGTATTTT	CASSKDGVKQYF
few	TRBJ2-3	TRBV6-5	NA	TGTGCCAGCAGTTACACCAGACACTTTAGCACAGATACGCAGTATTTT	CASSYTRHFSTDTQYF
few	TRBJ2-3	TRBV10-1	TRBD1	TGCGCCAGCAGTGAGGGACAGGTTTCAGATACGCAGTATTTT	CASSEGQVSDTQYF
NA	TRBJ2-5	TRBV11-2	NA	TGTGCCAGCAGCCCGGGGGCCGAGACCCAGTACTTC	CASSPGAETQYF
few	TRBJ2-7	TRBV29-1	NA	TGCAGCGTTGATAGCGTTAATTCCTACGAGCAGTACTTC	CSVDSVNSYEQYF
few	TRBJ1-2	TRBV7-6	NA	TGTGCCAGCAGCTTATTTCCCGGCTTTAACTATGGCTACACCTTC	CASSLFPGFNYGYTF
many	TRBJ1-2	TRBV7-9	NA	TGTGCCATCGGGAGGGAGGATATTAACTATGGCTACACCTTC	CAIGREDINYGYTF
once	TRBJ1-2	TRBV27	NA	TGTTCCAGCTCTACCGTAGCTAACTATGGCTACACCTTC	CSSSTVANYGYTF
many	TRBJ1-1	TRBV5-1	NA	TGCGCCAGCAGCTTGGAACCGAACACTGAAGCTTTCTTT	CASSLEPNTEAFF
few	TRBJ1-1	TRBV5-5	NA	TGTGCCAGCAGCTTGATGGCGGGGGCTTACACTGAAGCTTTCTTT	CASSLMAGAYTEAFF
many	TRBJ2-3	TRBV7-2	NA	TGTGCCAGCAGCTTAGGGGACACAGATACGCAGTATTTT	CASSLGDTDTQYF
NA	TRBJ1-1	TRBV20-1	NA	TGCAGTGCTAAAGGACAGATCCTAATGAACACTGAAGCTTTCTTT	CSAKGQILMNTEAFF
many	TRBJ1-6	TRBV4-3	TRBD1	TGCGCCAGCAGCACCCGGACAGGGGGCGCAGGTTCACCCCTCCACTTT	CASSTRTGGAGSPLHF
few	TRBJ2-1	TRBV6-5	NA	TGTGCCAGCAGTCAAAGGGGGGACAGCCTCTTTGGGAATGAGCAGTTCTTC	CASSQRGDSLFGNEQFF
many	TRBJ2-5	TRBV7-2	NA	TGTGCCAGCAGCTTAGTCCAGCAAGGGACCCAGTACTTC	CASSLVQQGTQYF
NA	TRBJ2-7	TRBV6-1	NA	TGTGCCACCTGGGAGACAGTCTACGAGCAGTACTTC	CATWETVYEQYF
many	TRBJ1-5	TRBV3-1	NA	TGTGCCAGCAGCCAAGACGGGCCCCAGCATTTT	CASSQDGPQHF
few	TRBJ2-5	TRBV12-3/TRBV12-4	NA	TGTGCCAGCAGTCGCTCCGGTGAGACCCAGTACTTC	CASSRSGETQYF
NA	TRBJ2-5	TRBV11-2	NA	TGTGCCAGCAGCTTACGTGGGGCAGGCCTCCAAGAGACCCAGTACTTC	CASSLRGAGLQETQYF
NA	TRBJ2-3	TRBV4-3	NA	TGCGCCAGCAGCCAAGTCGCAGGGTCGCCTACCGATACGCAGTATTTT	CASSQVAGSPTDTQYF
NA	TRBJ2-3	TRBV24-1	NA	TGTGCCACCAGTGATTTAAGGACACCCACAGATACGCAGTATTTT	CATSDLRTPTDTQYF
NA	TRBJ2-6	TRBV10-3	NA	TGTGCCATCCATAGCTCTGGGGCCAACGTCCCGACTTTC	CAIHSSGANVPTF
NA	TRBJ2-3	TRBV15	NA	TGTGCCACCAGCAGAGAAGGTCTCGGAACCAAGACAGATACGCAGTATTTT	CATSREGLGTKTDTQYF
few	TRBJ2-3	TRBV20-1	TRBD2	TGCAGTGCTAGAAGTGCGGTAGCGGGGGGCATCACAGATACGCAGTATTTT	CSARSAVAGGITDTQYF
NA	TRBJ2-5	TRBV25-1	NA	TGTGCCAGCAGTGAACGGAATCGAGAGACCCAGTACTTC	CASSERNRETQYF
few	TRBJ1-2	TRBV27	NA	TGTGCCAGCAGGATGGACCGACTCTATGGCTACACCTTC	CASRMDRLYGYTF
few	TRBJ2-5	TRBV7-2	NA	TGTGCCAGCAGCTTACTCTACGACAGGAGAGAGACCCAGTACTTC	CASSLLYDRRETQYF
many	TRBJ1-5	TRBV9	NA	TGTGCCAGCAGCGAAGGACCGGGACGAGGAAATCAGCCCCAGCATTTT	CASSEGPGRGNQPQHF
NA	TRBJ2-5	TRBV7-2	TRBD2	TGTGCCAGCAGCCCGCGGGGGGAGTGCCAAGAGACCCAGTACTTC	CASSPRGECQETQYF
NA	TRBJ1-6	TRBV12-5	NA	TGTGCTAGTGGTTTGGTACTAACAGCCACGGGTTCACCCCTCCACTTT	CASGLVLTATGSPLHF
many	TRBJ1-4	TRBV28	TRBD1	TGTGCCAGCAGTTTGCCCGACAGGGCTAATAATGAAAAACTGTTTTTT	CASSLPDRANNEKLFF
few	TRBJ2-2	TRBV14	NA	TGTGCCAGCAGCCAAATCGAACTAGCTTCGCCCGAGCTGTTTTTT	CASSQIELASPELFF
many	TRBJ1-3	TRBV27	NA	TGTGCCAGCAGAGGACTTGGAAACACCATATATTTT	CASRGLGNTIYF
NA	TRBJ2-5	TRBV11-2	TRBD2	TGTGCCAGCAGCAGACTAGCGAGCAACCAAGAGACCCAGTACTTC	CASSRLASNQETQYF
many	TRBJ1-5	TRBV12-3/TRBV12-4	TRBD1	TGTGCCAGCAGCACAGGGGGCGGACAGCCCCAGCATTTT	CASSTGGGQPQHF
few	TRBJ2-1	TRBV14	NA	TGTGCCAGCAGCCAAGCAGGGGACATGTTCTTC	CASSQAGDMFF
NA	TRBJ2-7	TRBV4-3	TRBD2	TGCGCCAGCAGCCAGGGACTAGGGGGAGCTCCCTACGAGCAGTACTTC	CASSQGLGGAPYEQYF
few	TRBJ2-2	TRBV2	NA	TGTGCCAACAAAAAGGAGGCAGCTAACACCGGGGAGCTGTTTTTT	CANKKEAANTGELFF